This T cell receptor beta chain was profiled in a study of cytotoxic CD8 clonotypes in ibrutinib-treated CLL. Study at large: The study included approximately 10 relapsed/refractory and under 16 treatment-naive patients; roughly 17 had IGHV unmutated disease.

As for this clone: The antigen remains undetermined.

TCRdb keeps only in-frame clones here, not all; method: immunoSEQ multiplex PCR. This table holds approximately 160,000 clones, about 88% found once. CDR1 and CDR2 from the germline V gene are SGHRS and YFSETQ. The CDR3 length is 16 residues. V dropped 4 bases and J dropped 4; count of bases not matched to a gene: 5. Findings and limits, study-wide: Clonality increased with ibrutinib response but returned toward baseline at progression. The study found baseline clonality above age-matched healthy donors, tracking circulating CD8+ T-cell counts.

This receptor was taken from a human donor with chronic lymphocytic leukemia. The genes are TRBV5-1 and TRBJ2-3; TRBD2 aligns across 14 bases. The source was PBMCs, collected at disease progression, from a patient treated with ibrutinib. CDR3 in amino acids: CASSDGTSGSSDTQYF. The CDR3 bases are TGCGCCAGCAGCGACGGGACTAGCGGGAGTTCAGATACGCAGTATTTT.